Listed here are 30 T cell receptor beta chains from one sample, sequenced in a study of blood T cell repertoires in COVID-19. Profiled with immunoSEQ multiplex PCR; TCRdb holds only in-frame clones, not every one. The sample contains 250,000 to 300,000 clones, around nine tenths of which appear only once. Specimen: peripheral blood. The receptors derive from a woman aged 40 to 50 who had recovered from COVID-19.

The chain links TRBV7-9 to TRBJ1-6; the D is unclear. V gave up 5 bases and J gave up 9 bases, with 17 bases separating them. The CDR3 sequence is 15 residues long. Germline V lookup: CDR1 SEHNR, CDR2 FQNEAQ (reference sequence). The CDR3 DNA is TGTGCCAGCAGCCCCCCGGCGGGTATTAGTTCACCCCTCCACTTT. It encodes CASSPPAGISSPLHF.

This clone appeared once. The J gene is TRBJ1-2, the V gene TRBV5-4, with 7 bases fitting TRBD1. In germline, CDR1 is SGHNT, CDR2 YYREEE (reference sequence). There are 13 residues in the CDR3. The ends lost 3 bases at V and 8 bases at J; junction bases unmatched: 7. CDR3 protein: CASSYDRAGGYTF. CDR3 coding DNA: TGTGCCAGCAGCTACGACAGGGCCGGCGGCTACACCTTC.

The V call is TRBV16, the J call TRBJ1-3; D not resolved. The CDR3 has 16 residues. Germline values: CDR1 KGHSY, CDR2 FQNENV. Deletions cut 6 bases from V and 2 bases from J, with 17 bases between. CDR3 loop: CASRKPPGEPGNTIYF. CDR3 DNA sequence: TGTGCCAGCAGAAAACCCCCCGGGGAGCCTGGAAACACCATATATTTT.

This chain links TRBV15 with TRBJ1-6, with a possible D match to TRBD1 (5 bases). Germline V gene data show CDR1 as LNHNV and CDR2 as YYDKDF (reference sequence). Deletions cut 0 bases from V and 10 bases from J, with 16 bases between. The CDR3 extends over 16 amino acids. The CDR3 DNA follows: TGTGCCACCAGCAGAGATTTGGGGGACTCTGGGTCACCCCTCCACTTT. Its translation: CATSRDLGDSGSPLHF.

This CDR3 is CATRRGAGEKLFF. The DNA for the CDR3 is TGTGCCACCCGACGGGGGGCGGGGGAAAAACTGTTTTTT. The V gene is TRBV24-1, the J gene TRBJ1-4; a possible D gene is TRBD1 (6 bases). Germline V CDR1 and CDR2: KGHDR, SFDVKD. CDR3 length: 13 residues. V gave up 9 bases and J gave up 8 bases, with 15 bases separating them.

This rearrangement joins TRBV18 to TRBJ2-1; D gene unclear. V lost 6 bases, J lost 4 bases, and 4 bases lay in between. The CDR3 sequence is 11 residues long. Germline V gives CDR1 KGHSH, CDR2 LQKENI. As DNA, the CDR3 is TGTGCCAGCTCCGTATACAATGAGCAGTTCTTC. It specifies CASSVYNEQFF. The variable domain in full, with the rest retrieved from reference TRBV18 and TRBJ2-1, is NAGVMQNPRHLVRRRGQEARLRCSPMKGHSHVYWYRQLPEEGLKFMVYLQKENIIDESGMPKERFSAEFPKEGPSILRIQQVVRGDSAAYFCASSVYNEQFFGPGTRLTVL.

The J gene is TRBJ2-3, the V gene TRBV5-5; TRBD2 is a possible D gene (6 bases). V lost 3 bases and J lost 4, with 6 bases in between. The CDR3 extends over 12 amino acids. Germline lookup yields CDR1 SGHKS and CDR2 YYEKEE (reference sequence). CDR3 sequence (DNA): TGTGCCAGCAGCTGGGGGGCAGATACGCAGTATTTT. This gives the protein CASSWGADTQYF.

The genes are TRBV15 and TRBJ2-5; D perhaps matches TRBD2 (6 bases). Germline loops: CDR1 LNHNV, CDR2 YYDKDF (reference sequence). This CDR3 comprises 14 residues. V lost 5 bases and J lost 5, with 15 bases in between. The CDR3 DNA follows: TGTGCCACCAGCGCCCGGGACTCCGTCGAGACCCAGTACTTC. The encoded protein is CATSARDSVETQYF.

The rearrangement joins TRBV27 to TRBJ1-1; D perhaps matches TRBD1 (6 bases). The CDR3 covers 13 residues. The V end was cut by 5 bases, the J end by 1 base, with 8 bases between. CDR1 MNHEY and CDR2 SMNVEV come from the germline V gene (reference sequence). The CDR3 protein is CASSLGGNTEAFF. The CDR3 DNA reads TGTGCCAGCAGTCTAGGGGGGAACACTGAAGCTTTCTTT.

The rearrangement uses TRBV10-3 and TRBJ2-5; TRBD2 matches 11 bases. J lost 2 bases, V lost 10 bases, and 9 bases had no gene match. The CDR3 is 15 residues long. Germline-derived CDR1 and CDR2 are ENHRY and SYGVKD. CDR3 bases: TGTGCCACCGCCCCCAGACTAGCGGGACAAGAGACCCAGTACTTC. Amino acids: CATAPRLAGQETQYF.

The chain combines TRBV5-4 with TRBJ2-5, with D possibly matching TRBD1 (6 bases). The CDR3 length is 17 residues. Per the germline V gene, CDR1 is SGHNT and CDR2 is YYREEE (reference sequence). Trimming pared 4 bases from V and 1 base from J, leaving 20 bases between. The CDR3 nucleotides read TGTGCCAGCAGCCCTACGCCTGGGGGCTACCGCCAAGAGACCCAGTACTTC. Its protein is CASSPTPGGYRQETQYF.

This rearrangement joins TRBV7-2 to TRBJ2-3; 9 positions agree with TRBD1. The germline gives CDR1 SGHTA, CDR2 FQGNSA. This CDR3 spans 15 amino acids. The ends lost 3 bases at V and 1 base at J; junction bases unmatched: 2. For the CDR3, the DNA is TGTGCCAGCAGCTTTTGGGACAGGGGCACAGATACGCAGTATTTT. This translates into CASSFWDRGTDTQYF.

This chain joins TRBV7-9 and TRBJ1-4; no firm D call. The ends were cut back, 2 bases at V and 0 bases at J, with 7 bases in the middle. CDR1 and CDR2 (germline): SEHNR, FQNEAQ (reference sequence). The CDR3 has 15 amino acids. For the CDR3, the DNA is TGTGCCAGCAGCTTAAGTCAGACAACTAATGAAAAACTGTTTTTT. Protein product: CASSLSQTTNEKLFF.

The chain recombines TRBV5-5 with TRBJ1-2; D gene ambiguous. Trimming cost V 2 bases and J 3 bases, with 14 bases left between them. The CDR3 totals 15 residues. Germline CDR1 reads SGHKS; CDR2 reads YYEKEE (reference sequence). CDR3: CASSFGPPRDYGYTF. CDR3 sequence (DNA): TGTGCCAGCAGCTTTGGACCTCCGAGGGACTATGGCTACACCTTC.

This clone was counted a few times. The genes are TRBV15 and TRBJ1-5; D call uncertain. Per germline, CDR1 LNHNV and CDR2 YYDKDF (reference sequence). This CDR3 has 14 residues. V dropped 4 bases and J dropped 3 bases, with 10 bases sitting between them. The CDR3 DNA sequence: TGTGCCACCAGCACCCGACTGCTCAATCAGCCCCAGCATTTT. Translated, it gives CATSTRLLNQPQHF.

The genes are TRBV6-6 and TRBJ1-1; 7 bases map to TRBD1. The trim removed 2 bases at V and 1 base at J, leaving 4 bases unmatched. This CDR3 is built from 15 residues. Germline CDR1 MNHNY, CDR2 SVGAGI (reference sequence). The CDR3 sequence is CASSYTTGANTEAFF. In nucleotides, the CDR3 is TGTGCCAGCAGTTACACCACAGGGGCGAACACTGAAGCTTTCTTT.

This clone was recorded a few times. The chain is built from TRBV30 and TRBJ1-6; TRBD1 matches at 9 bases. The CDR3 contains 13 residues. V was clipped by 5 bases and J by 7 bases; unmatched bases: 3. Germline V gives CDR1 GTSNPN, CDR2 SVGIG (reference sequence). The CDR3 region has the DNA TGTGCCTGGGGGGGGACAGGGAATTCACCCCTCCACTTT. Amino acid sequence: CAWGGTGNSPLHF.

This clone was counted once. This chain joins TRBV15 and TRBJ2-1, with TRBD2 identical over 7 bases. CDR1 and CDR2 from the germline V gene are LNHNV and YYDKDF (reference sequence). V lost 5 bases and J lost 5; bases outside the gene matches: 12. This CDR3 has 16 amino acids. CDR3 sequence: CATSPLPSGTHNEQFF. DNA for the CDR3: TGTGCCACCAGCCCGCTTCCCAGCGGGACCCACAATGAGCAGTTCTTC.

This rearrangement joins TRBV7-2 to TRBJ1-6, with TRBD1 matching 8 bases. CDR1 and CDR2 from the germline V gene are SGHTA and FQGNSA. This CDR3 has 14 amino acids. With V trimmed by 5 bases and J by 7 bases, 4 bases remained unmatched. CDR3: CASSADRGNSPLHF. As DNA, the CDR3 is TGTGCCAGCAGCGCCGACAGGGGAAATTCACCCCTCCACTTT.

V is TRBV30 and J is TRBJ1-4; D uncertain. The germline V gene has CDR1 GTSNPN and CDR2 SVGIG (reference sequence). The CDR3 is 12 residues long. V dropped 4 bases and J dropped 8 bases, with 11 bases sitting between them. This CDR3 reads CAWKGLEEKLFF. For the CDR3, the DNA is TGTGCCTGGAAAGGACTGGAGGAAAAACTGTTTTTT. Full variable domain (remainder filled in from reference TRBV30 and TRBJ1-4): SQTIHQWPATLVQPVGSPLSLECTVEGTSNPNLYWYRQAAGRGLQLLFYSVGIGQISSEVPQNLSASRPQDRQFILSSKKLLLSDSGFYLCAWKGLEEKLFFGSGTQLSVL.

V and J are TRBV13 and TRBJ2-1; 12 bases are a match to TRBD2. V gave up 5 bases and J gave up 6 bases; unmatched junction bases: 5. The CDR3 is 15 residues long. Per the germline V gene, CDR1 is PRHDT and CDR2 is FYEKMQ (reference sequence). Here the CDR3 DNA reads TGTGCCAGCAGCAACGGGGGACTAGCGGGCAATGAGCAGTTCTTC. Amino acids: CASSNGGLAGNEQFF.

The J gene is TRBJ2-3, the V gene TRBV3-1 (or the pseudogene TRBV3-2); D call uncertain. Trimming took 4 bases from V and 5 from J, leaving 10 bases between them. Germline CDR1 reads LGHDT; CDR2 reads YNNKEL (reference sequence). The CDR3 consists of 13 residues. CDR3 coding DNA: TGTGCCAGCAGCCTAGGAGTTGGAGATACGCAGTATTTT. Amino acid sequence: CASSLGVGDTQYF.

V gene TRBV6-6 combines with J gene TRBJ2-5, with unresolved D. This CDR3 is 11 amino acids long. CDR1 is MNHNY, CDR2 SVGAGI, per germline (reference sequence). V was shortened by 4 bases and J by 7 bases, with 7 bases between the two germline ends. CDR3 DNA sequence: TGTGCCAGCAGTTCACCGGGGACCCAGTACTTC. Protein product: CASSSPGTQYF.

This chain connects TRBV7-9 to TRBJ2-5, with TRBD2 matching 12 bases. The CDR3 has 17 residues. CDR1 is SEHNR and CDR2 is FQNEAQ in the germline V gene (reference sequence). V was clipped by 5 bases and J by 5 bases; unmatched bases: 12. The CDR3 sequence is CASSPRLAGAGWETQYF. The DNA of the CDR3 is TGTGCCAGCAGCCCCCGACTAGCGGGAGCCGGTTGGGAGACCCAGTACTTC.

This clone has just a few counts. The rearrangement joins TRBV12-3 or TRBV12-4 to TRBJ1-3; no clear D gene. V was pared by 3 bases and J by 4 bases, with 7 bases between. CDR3 size: 13 residues. The CDR3 spells CASSFFSGNTIYF. The DNA for the CDR3 is TGTGCCAGCAGTTTTTTTAGCGGAAACACCATATATTTT.

Notes on this clone: Sequence at one end of the junction differs from germline and may be a read error. V and J are TRBV25-1 and TRBJ2-3; D is uncertain. Germline CDR1 reads MGHDK; CDR2 reads SYGVNS. CDR3 length: 10 residues. In DNA, the CDR3 is TGCCCACGCCCCGGAGATACGCAGTATTTT. It specifies CPRPGDTQYF.

This chain uses TRBV9 with TRBJ2-7, with 9 bases matching TRBD1. V lost 0 bases to trimming and J lost 9 bases; unmatched junction nucleotides: 13. The CDR3 contains 16 residues. Germline CDR1 SGDLS, CDR2 YYNGEE. CDR3 region: CASSVGDGTGLWWQYF. CDR3 bases: TGTGCCAGCAGCGTAGGGGATGGGACAGGGCTCTGGTGGCAGTACTTC.

V and J are TRBV6-1 and TRBJ2-2; 7 nucleotides agree with TRBD1. CDR1 is MNHNS and CDR2 is SASEGT in the germline V gene. This CDR3 region has 15 residues. V lost 2 bases to trimming and J lost 5 bases; unmatched junction nucleotides: 5. CDR3 residues: CASSEPSRGTGELFF. In nucleotides, the CDR3 is TGTGCCAGCAGTGAACCGAGCAGGGGGACCGGGGAGCTGTTTTTT.

The chain is built from TRBV6-2 or TRBV6-3 and TRBJ2-1, with TRBD2 matching 12 bases. J lost 0 bases, V lost 5 bases, and 5 bases had no gene match. Germline loops: CDR1 MNHEY, CDR2 SVGEGT. This CDR3 contains 17 residues. CDR3 bases: TGTGCCAGCAGTCGGGCTAGCGGGAGGGCCTCCTACAATGAGCAGTTCTTC. It yields the protein CASSRASGRASYNEQFF.

This rearrangement joins TRBV5-6 to TRBJ1-1, with D tentatively TRBD1 (5 bases). V lost 6 bases, J lost 4 bases, and 16 bases lay in between. Germline CDR1 SGHDT, CDR2 YYEEEE. The CDR3 covers 14 residues. The CDR3 DNA reads as TGTGCCAGCACCCCCCTGGGGCCCGCCACTGAAGCTTTCTTT. Its translation is CASTPLGPATEAFF.